The 19 T cell receptor beta chains below all came from one sample that was sequenced in a study of blood T cell repertoires in COVID-19. Here immunoSEQ multiplex PCR was the method, and the copy in TCRdb shows in-frame clones only, minus some. The sample contains 150,000 to 200,000 clones, 88% of which appear only once. The specimen was peripheral blood. Receptors originate from a man aged 40-49 years with active or convalescent COVID-19.

This clone was seen once. This chain uses TRBV5-1 with TRBJ2-6; a possible D gene is TRBD2 (7 bases). Germline lookup yields CDR1 SGHRS and CDR2 YFSETQ. The CDR3 spans 18 residues. The ends were cut back, 4 bases at V and 0 bases at J, with 17 bases in the middle. The CDR3 loop is CASSVGGTPSSGANVLTF. The CDR3 nucleotides read TGCGCCAGCAGCGTGGGGGGGACACCCAGCTCTGGGGCCAACGTCCTGACTTTC.

The V gene is TRBV6-2 or TRBV6-3, the J gene TRBJ1-5; no reliable D call. The CDR3 has 16 amino acids. The germline gives CDR1 MNHEY, CDR2 SVGEGT. V lost 0 bases and J 6 bases, leaving 15 bases between the germline ends. The CDR3 region has the DNA TGTGCCAGCAGTTACTCGGGGAGCCGGGGTTTTCAGCCCCAGCATTTT. Protein sequence: CASSYSGSRGFQPQHF.

The V gene is TRBV6-2 or TRBV6-3, the J gene TRBJ2-3, with TRBD2 identical over 7 bases. The trim removed 2 bases at V and 3 bases at J, leaving 5 bases unmatched. The length of the CDR3 is 15 residues. Germline V lookup: CDR1 MNHEY, CDR2 SVGEGT. The CDR3 DNA reads TGTGCCAGCAGTTACGGGGCGGGAGTAACAGATACGCAGTATTTT. Its translation: CASSYGAGVTDTQYF.

The chain links TRBV5-6 to TRBJ2-5, with a weak D call TRBD1 (6 bases). Germline V gene sequence: CDR1 SGHDT, CDR2 YYEEEE. There are 17 residues in the CDR3. The V gene lost 2 bases and the J gene lost 2 bases, with 19 bases spanning the gap. This CDR3 is CASSFRTYDRKQETQYF. Written as DNA, the CDR3 is TGTGCCAGCAGCTTCAGGACCTACGACAGGAAGCAAGAGACCCAGTACTTC. Based on the CDR3 plus reference TRBV5-6 and TRBJ2-5, the full variable domain is DAGVTQSPTHLIKTRGQQVTLRCSPKSGHDTVSWYQQALGQGPQFIFQYYEEEERQRGNFPDRFSGHQFPNYSSELNVNALLLGDSALYLCASSFRTYDRKQETQYFGPGTRLLVL.

This rearrangement joins TRBV9 to TRBJ1-2, with TRBD1 identical over 7 bases. The CDR3 is 14 amino acids. J was trimmed by 4 bases and V by 3 bases; bases with no gene match: 6. Per germline, CDR1 SGDLS and CDR2 YYNGEE. For the CDR3, the DNA is TGTGCCAGCAGCGCCCTCACAGGGGTCTATGGCTACACCTTC. This sequence encodes CASSALTGVYGYTF. The full variable domain, in which reference TRBV9 and TRBJ1-2 provide the parts outside the CDR3, is DSGVTQTPKHLITATGQRVTLRCSPRSGDLSVYWYQQSLDQGLQFLIQYYNGEERAKGNILERFSAQQFPDLHSELNLSSLELGDSALYFCASSALTGVYGYTFGSGTRLTVV.

The sample holds one count of this clone. This rearrangement joins TRBV7-8 to TRBJ1-3, with TRBD1 as a possible D gene (6 bases). V dropped 0 bases and J dropped 2 bases, with 8 bases sitting between them. Germline V gene lookup returns CDR1 SGHVS and CDR2 FQNEAQ. The CDR3 runs to 15 residues. The CDR3 here is CASSLAQGTGNTIYF. CDR3 bases: TGTGCCAGCAGCTTAGCCCAGGGGACTGGAAACACCATATATTTT.

The chain has TRBV30 and TRBJ2-1, with 11 bases identical to TRBD2. The CDR3 has 13 amino acids. Germline lookup yields CDR1 GTSNPN and CDR2 SVGIG (reference sequence). The V segment lost 1 base and the J segment 12 bases; nucleotides outside the gene matches: 5. CDR3 bases: TGTGCCTGGAGTGGACTAGCGGGACTCGGGCAGTTCTTC. Translation: CAWSGLAGLGQFF.

This chain joins TRBV29-1 and TRBJ2-7, with 8 bases lining up with TRBD1. Germline V gene data show CDR1 as SQVTM and CDR2 as ANQGSEA. CDR3 length: 15 residues. V dropped 2 bases and J dropped 2; count of bases not matched to a gene: 8. CDR3 loop: CSVEIGQGSPYEQYF. In DNA form, the CDR3 reads TGCAGCGTTGAAATAGGACAGGGAAGCCCCTACGAGCAGTACTTC.

The genes are TRBV6-1 and TRBJ2-2, with TRBD1 matching over 7 bases. This CDR3 is built from 14 residues. CDR1 is MNHNS and CDR2 is SASEGT in the germline V gene. The junction had 2 bases not matched to a gene; V was cut back by 0 bases and J by 7 bases. DNA of the CDR3: TGTGCCAGCAGTGAAGCAGGGGGCCACGGGGAGCTGTTTTTT. Translated: CASSEAGGHGELFF.

This chain joins TRBV25-1 and TRBJ1-6; 7 nucleotides agree with TRBD1. The CDR3 spans 14 residues. Per germline, CDR1 MGHDK and CDR2 SYGVNS. V was clipped by 3 bases and J by 9 bases; unmatched bases: 5. The CDR3 loop reads CASSENNRGSPLHF. The CDR3 DNA is TGTGCCAGCAGTGAGAATAACAGGGGTTCACCCCTCCACTTT.

This clone appeared once. V gene TRBV27 combines with J gene TRBJ1-1, with D maybe TRBD1 (5 bases). Germline V gene data show CDR1 as MNHEY and CDR2 as SMNVEV (reference sequence). Trimming removed 7 bases at V and 3 bases at J, with 21 bases between. The CDR3 is made up of 16 amino acids. CDR3 residues: CASTPGGAPPDTEAFF. In DNA, the CDR3 is TGTGCCAGCACCCCGGGAGGGGCCCCACCGGACACTGAAGCTTTCTTT.

This chain connects TRBV19 to TRBJ1-4; the match to TRBD1 covers 9 bases. V dropped 3 bases and J dropped 10; count of bases not matched to a gene: 9. From germline, CDR1 is LNHDA and CDR2 SQIVND (reference sequence). This CDR3 is 15 amino acids long. DNA for the CDR3: TGTGCCAGTAGTATTAGTAGGGGACAGGGTAGAAAACTGTTTTTT. It encodes CASSISRGQGRKLFF.

The V gene is TRBV29-1, the J gene TRBJ1-1; D is perhaps TRBD1 (6 bases). Germline V gene lookup returns CDR1 SQVTM and CDR2 ANQGSEA. The length of the CDR3 is 15 residues. The V end was cut by 4 bases, the J end by 0 bases, with 15 bases between. CDR3 sequence: CSVVGGLTLNTEAFF. The DNA for the CDR3 is TGCAGCGTTGTAGGGGGTCTGACCCTGAACACTGAAGCTTTCTTT.

In its sample, this clone was seen once. The chain combines TRBV2 with TRBJ2-7, with 9 bases identical to TRBD2. This CDR3 is built from 13 residues. In germline, CDR1 is SNHLY, CDR2 FYNNEI. V was pared by 8 bases and J by 3 bases, with 5 bases of the junction left unmatched. The DNA for the CDR3 is TGTGCCAGCCGGGGACTAGCAGACTACGAGCAGTACTTC. It specifies CASRGLADYEQYF.

This clone occurred a few times. The J gene is TRBJ2-7, the V gene TRBV5-1; D may be TRBD1 (6 bases). Germline V gives CDR1 SGHRS, CDR2 YFSETQ. The length of the CDR3 is 15 residues. V lost 6 bases to trimming and J lost 5 bases, with 21 bases between them. CDR3 residues: CASTPGQGQLDEQYF. The CDR3 DNA sequence: TGCGCCAGCACCCCCGGGCAGGGGCAATTAGACGAGCAGTACTTC.

The chain employs TRBV24-1 and TRBJ2-1, with TRBD1 as a possible D gene (6 bases). V was pared by 4 bases and J by 6 bases, with 12 bases between. The CDR3 is 14 amino acids. Looked up from germline, CDR1 is KGHDR and CDR2 is SFDVKD. CDR3 region: CATSDRGSGNEQFF. The CDR3 DNA sequence: TGTGCCACCAGTGACAGGGGATCGGGCAATGAGCAGTTCTTC.

The V and J genes are TRBV7-9 and TRBJ1-5, with TRBD1 matching 8 bases. V lost 1 base to trimming and J lost 4 bases; unmatched junction nucleotides: 9. The CDR3 has 17 amino acids. Germline V gene data show CDR1 as SEHNR and CDR2 as FQNEAQ (reference sequence). CDR3 coding DNA: TGTGCCAGCAGCTTAGGGTCGGCAGGGGGCTTAAATCAGCCCCAGCATTTT. Translation gives CASSLGSAGGLNQPQHF.

Only one count was recorded for this clone. The chain joins TRBV30 to TRBJ2-2; D unresolved. Trimming removed 3 bases from V and 4 bases from J, with 12 bases in between. There are 14 residues in the CDR3. The germline gives CDR1 GTSNPN, CDR2 SVGIG (reference sequence). DNA of the CDR3: TGTGCCTGGAGGGTTGGCCCCCTCACCGGGGAGCTGTTTTTT. This gives the protein CAWRVGPLTGELFF.

The chain links TRBV28 to TRBJ2-7; D is unclear. Germline-derived CDR1 and CDR2 are MDHEN and SYDVKM. This CDR3 is built from 13 residues. Trimming removed 5 bases at V and 6 bases at J, with 14 bases between. The CDR3, as DNA: TGTGCCAGCAGTCAGCCTACTATAGGCGAGCAGTACTTC. Translated, it gives CASSQPTIGEQYF.